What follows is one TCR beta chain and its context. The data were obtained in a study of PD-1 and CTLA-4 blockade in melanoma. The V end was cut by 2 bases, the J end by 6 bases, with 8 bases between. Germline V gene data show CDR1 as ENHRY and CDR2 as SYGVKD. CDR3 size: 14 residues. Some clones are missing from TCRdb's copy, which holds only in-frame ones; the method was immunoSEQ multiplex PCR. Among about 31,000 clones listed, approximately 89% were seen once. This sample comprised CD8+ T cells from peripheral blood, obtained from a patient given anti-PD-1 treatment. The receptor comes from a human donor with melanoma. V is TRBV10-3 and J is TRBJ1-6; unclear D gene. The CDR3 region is CAISEEYVNSPLHF. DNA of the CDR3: TGTGCCATCAGTGAGGAATACGTTAATTCACCCCTCCACTTT.